This T cell receptor beta chain was recorded in a study of shared clonotypes between healthy human individuals. The germline V gene encodes CDR1 SQVTM and CDR2 ANQGSEA. CDR3 length: 12 amino acids. Notes on the study in general: Sampling was confined to blood; repertoires within tissues likely differ.

Points on this clone: Its cognate antigen is unknown. One junction end disagrees with the germline gene, perhaps due to a read error.

This table comes from immunoSEQ multiplex PCR, and its TCRdb copy is limited to in-frame clones, with some not included. The sample lists more than 1 million clones, approximately 78% seen once, with under 0.65% in the top ten. This receptor was obtained from a man aged 18-30 years in good health. Some clones in this sample may be carry-over from other donors' samples. Sequenced sample: memory CD4+ T cells from PBMCs. The subset denotes: CD45RA-negative fraction. The genes are TRBV29-1 and TRBJ1-1, with a tentative D call TRBD1 (6 bases). CDR3 region: CSVERGGTEAFF. The CDR3 DNA is TGTAGCGTTGAAAGGGGGGGAACTGAAGCTTTCTTT.